This T cell receptor (beta chain) emerged from a study of lymphopenia after photon versus proton radiotherapy. This CDR3 contains 14 residues. The J segment lost 7 bases and the V segment lost 6 bases, leaving 6 bases of the junction unmatched. The V gene's germline CDR1 is SGHTA and CDR2 FQGNSA. General study findings and limits: Oligoclonal CD8+ Temra expansion after nadir drove photon patients' diversity drop. Relative stability marked proton patients; photon patients lost diversity and naive cells. Survival link was tested only in deceased patients; proton benefit remains a possibility.

On this clone: The antigen remains unidentified.

Method: immunoSEQ multiplex PCR; TCRdb's copy keeps in-frame clones and lacks some. The sample consists of more than 25,000 clones, 75% to 90% of them appearing once. The sequences come from peripheral blood, collected from a patient treated with photon-based radiotherapy. The V and J genes are TRBV7-2 and TRBJ2-7; 13 bases fit TRBD2. The TCR was taken from a woman aged 50 to 65 with pancreatic cancer. CDR3 region: CASRRGLAGEEQYF. The CDR3 region has the DNA TGTGCCAGCAGACGCGGACTAGCGGGAGAAGAGCAGTACTTC.